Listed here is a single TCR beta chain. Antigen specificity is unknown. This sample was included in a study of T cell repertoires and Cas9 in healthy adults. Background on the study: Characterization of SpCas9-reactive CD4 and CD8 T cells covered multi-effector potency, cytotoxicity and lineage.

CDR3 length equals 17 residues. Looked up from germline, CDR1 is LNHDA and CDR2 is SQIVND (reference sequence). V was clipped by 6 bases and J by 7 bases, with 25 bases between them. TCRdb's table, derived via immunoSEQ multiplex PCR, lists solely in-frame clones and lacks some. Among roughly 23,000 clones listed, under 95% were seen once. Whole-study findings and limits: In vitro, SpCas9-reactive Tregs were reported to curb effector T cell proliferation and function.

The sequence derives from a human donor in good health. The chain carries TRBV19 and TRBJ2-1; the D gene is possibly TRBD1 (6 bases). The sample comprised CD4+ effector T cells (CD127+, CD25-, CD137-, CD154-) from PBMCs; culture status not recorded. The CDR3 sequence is CASRPTFRVGAANEQFF. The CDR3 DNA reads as TGTGCCAGTAGACCTACCTTCCGGGTGGGGGCAGCTAATGAGCAGTTCTTC.